This T cell receptor (beta chain) came from a study of human T cells and chemical hapten exposure. The CDR3 sequence is 12 residues long. Germline CDR1 is LGHNT and CDR2 is FRNRAP. The V end lost 5 bases, the J end lost 5 bases, and 9 bases lay between the germline ends. Stated time point: patch test 2, 6 weeks after DPC sensitization. Described treatment: therapeutic diphenylcyclopropenone sensitization with weekly scalp DPC. TCRdb reprocessed the RACE reads via MiXCR and lists one record per CDR3 protein. The sample lists 110,000 or so distinct CDR3 sequences, about a tenth seen once, with around 3% in the top ten.

The material was whole blood, obtained in connection with sensitization to the hapten diphenylcyclopropenone (DPC). V gene TRBV12-5 combines with J gene TRBJ1-1; D is unclear. This clonotype was sampled from a woman aged 40 to 55 with alopecia areata. Some clones in this sample may be carry-over from other donors' samples. Here the CDR3 reads CASGHGLTEAFF. CDR3 nucleotides: TGTGCTAGTGGTCATGGCCTAACTGAAGCTTTCTTT. Together with reference TRBV12-5 and TRBJ1-1, the CDR3 gives the full variable domain: DARVTQTPRHKVTEMGQEVTMRCQPILGHNTVFWYRQTMMQGLELLAYFRNRAPLDDSGMPKDRFSAEMPDATLATLKIQPSEPRDSAVYFCASGHGLTEAFFGQGTRLTVV.